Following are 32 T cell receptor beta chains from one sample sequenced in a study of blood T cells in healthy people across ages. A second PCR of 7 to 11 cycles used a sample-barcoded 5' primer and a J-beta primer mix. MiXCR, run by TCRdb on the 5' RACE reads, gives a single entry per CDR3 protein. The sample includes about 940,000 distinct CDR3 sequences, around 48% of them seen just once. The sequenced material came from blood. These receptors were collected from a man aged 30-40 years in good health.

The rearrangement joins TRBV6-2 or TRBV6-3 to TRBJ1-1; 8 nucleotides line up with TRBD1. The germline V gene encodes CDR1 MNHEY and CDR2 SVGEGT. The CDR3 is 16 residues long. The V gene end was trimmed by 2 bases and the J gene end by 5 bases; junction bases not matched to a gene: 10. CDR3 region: CASSYRSSYRGTEAFF. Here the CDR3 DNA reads TGTGCCAGCAGTTACCGCTCCTCTTACAGGGGGACTGAAGCTTTCTTT.

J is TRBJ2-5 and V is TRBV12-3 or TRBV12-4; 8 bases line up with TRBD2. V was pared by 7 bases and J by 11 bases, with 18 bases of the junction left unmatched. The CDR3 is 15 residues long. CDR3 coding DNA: TGTGCCAGCATCACTGGTAGCGGGAACAACAATGAGCAGTACTTC. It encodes CASITGSGNNNEQYF.

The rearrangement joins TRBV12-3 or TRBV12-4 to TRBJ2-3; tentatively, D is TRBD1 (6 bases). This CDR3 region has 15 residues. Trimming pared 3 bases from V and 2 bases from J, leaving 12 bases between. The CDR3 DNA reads TGTGCCAGCAGTTTCAACAGGGCCTACACAGATACGCAGTATTTT. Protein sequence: CASSFNRAYTDTQYF.

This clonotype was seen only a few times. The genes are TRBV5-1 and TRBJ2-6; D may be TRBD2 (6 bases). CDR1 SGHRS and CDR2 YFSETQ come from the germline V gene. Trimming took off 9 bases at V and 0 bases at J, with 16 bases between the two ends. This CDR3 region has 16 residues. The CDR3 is CATHWGDRSGANVLTF. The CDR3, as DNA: TGCGCCACCCATTGGGGGGACCGCTCTGGGGCCAACGTCCTGACTTTC.

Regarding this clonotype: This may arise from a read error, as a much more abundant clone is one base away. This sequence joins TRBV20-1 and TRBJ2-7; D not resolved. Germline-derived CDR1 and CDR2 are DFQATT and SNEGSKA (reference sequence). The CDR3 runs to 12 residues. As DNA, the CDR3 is TGCAGTGCTGGCGTCTTGAGCTACGAGCAGCACTTC. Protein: CSAGVLSYEQHF.

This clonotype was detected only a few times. CDR3 protein: CASSQVGQDNYGYTF. CDR3 sequence (DNA): TGTGCCAGCAGCCAAGTGGGACAGGATAACTATGGCTACACCTTC. V and J are TRBV3-1 and TRBJ1-2, with 8 bases aligning to TRBD1. The J segment lost 1 base and the V segment lost 1 base, leaving 2 bases of the junction unmatched. Per the germline V gene, CDR1 is LGHDT and CDR2 is YNNKEL (reference sequence). The CDR3 is 15 amino acids.

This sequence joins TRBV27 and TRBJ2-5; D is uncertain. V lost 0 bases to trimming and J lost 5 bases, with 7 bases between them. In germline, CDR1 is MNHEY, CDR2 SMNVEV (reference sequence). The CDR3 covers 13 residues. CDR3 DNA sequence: TGTGCCAGCAGTTTATCGATGGGCGAGACCCAGTACTTC. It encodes CASSLSMGETQYF.

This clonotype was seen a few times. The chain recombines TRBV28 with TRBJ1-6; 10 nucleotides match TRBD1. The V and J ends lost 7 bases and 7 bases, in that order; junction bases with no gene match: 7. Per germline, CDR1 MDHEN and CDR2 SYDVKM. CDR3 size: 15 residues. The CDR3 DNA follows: TGTGCCAGCACGGGACAGGGGATTCAAAATTCACCCCTCCACTTT. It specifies CASTGQGIQNSPLHF.

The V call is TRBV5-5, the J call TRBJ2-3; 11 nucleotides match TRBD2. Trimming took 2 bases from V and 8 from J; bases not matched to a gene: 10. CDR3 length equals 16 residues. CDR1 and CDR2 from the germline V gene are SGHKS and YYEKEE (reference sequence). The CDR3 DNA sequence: TGTGCCAGCAGCTTTCACCTAGCGGGGGGCGGGAGTACGCAGTATTTT. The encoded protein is CASSFHLAGGGSTQYF.

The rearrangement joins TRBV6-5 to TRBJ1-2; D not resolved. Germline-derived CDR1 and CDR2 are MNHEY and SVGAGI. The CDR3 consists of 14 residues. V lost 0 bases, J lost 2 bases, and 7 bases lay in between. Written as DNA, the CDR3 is TGTGCCAGCAGTTACTCTCCCAGGAACTATGGCTACACCTTC. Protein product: CASSYSPRNYGYTF.

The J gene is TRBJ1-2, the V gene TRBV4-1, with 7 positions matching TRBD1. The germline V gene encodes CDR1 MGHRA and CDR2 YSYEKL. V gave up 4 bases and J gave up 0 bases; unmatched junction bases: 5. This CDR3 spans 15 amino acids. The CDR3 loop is CASSRPQGTNYGYTF. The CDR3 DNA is TGCGCCAGCAGCCGGCCACAGGGGACTAACTATGGCTACACCTTC.

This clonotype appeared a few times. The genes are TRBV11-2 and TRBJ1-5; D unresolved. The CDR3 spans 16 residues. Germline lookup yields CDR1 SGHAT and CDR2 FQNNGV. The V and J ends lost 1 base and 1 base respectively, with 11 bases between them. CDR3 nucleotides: TGTGCCAGCAGCTTAGGTCGGGGTGCGAGCAATCAGCCCCAGCATTTT. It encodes CASSLGRGASNQPQHF.

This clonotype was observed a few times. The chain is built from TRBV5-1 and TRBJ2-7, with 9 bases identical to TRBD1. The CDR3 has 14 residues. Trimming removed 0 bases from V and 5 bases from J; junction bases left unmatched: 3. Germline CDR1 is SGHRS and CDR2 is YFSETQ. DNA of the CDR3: TGCGCCAGCAGCTTGGGGACAGGGGCTCACGAGCAGTACTTC. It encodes CASSLGTGAHEQYF.

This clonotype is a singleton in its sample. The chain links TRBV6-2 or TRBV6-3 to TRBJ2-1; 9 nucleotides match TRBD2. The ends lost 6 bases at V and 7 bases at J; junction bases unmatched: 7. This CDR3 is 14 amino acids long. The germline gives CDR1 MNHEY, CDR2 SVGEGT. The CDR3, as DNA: TGTGCCAGCAGGCTGACTAGCGGAGGGAATGAGCAGTTCTTC. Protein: CASRLTSGGNEQFF.

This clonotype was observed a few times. CDR3 region: CSVKSGTVYGYTF. The DNA of the CDR3 is TGCAGCGTTAAGTCCGGGACAGTCTATGGCTACACCTTC. The gene calls are TRBV29-1 and TRBJ1-2; 7 nucleotides match TRBD1. The CDR3 runs 13 residues. CDR1 SQVTM and CDR2 ANQGSEA come from the germline V gene. With V trimmed by 5 bases and J by 4 bases, 7 bases remained unmatched. Complete variable domain (other parts from reference TRBV29-1 and TRBJ1-2): SAVISQKPSRDICQRGTSLTIQCQVDSQVTMMFWYRQQPGQSLTLIATANQGSEATYESGFVIDKFPISRPNLTFSTLTVSNMSPEDSSIYLCSVKSGTVYGYTFGSGTRLTVV.

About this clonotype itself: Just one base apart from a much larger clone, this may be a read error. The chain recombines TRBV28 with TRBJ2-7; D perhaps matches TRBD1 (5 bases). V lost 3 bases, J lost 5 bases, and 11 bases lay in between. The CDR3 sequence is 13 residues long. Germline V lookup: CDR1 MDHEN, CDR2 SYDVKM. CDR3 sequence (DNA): TGTGCCAGCAGTTTTGAGCAGGGCCACGAGCAGTACTTC. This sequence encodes CASSFEQGHEQYF.

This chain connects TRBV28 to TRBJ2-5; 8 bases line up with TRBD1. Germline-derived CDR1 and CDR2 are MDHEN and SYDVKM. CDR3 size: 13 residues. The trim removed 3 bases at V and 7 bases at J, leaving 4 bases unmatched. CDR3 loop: CASSLDRDVTQYF. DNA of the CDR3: TGTGCCAGCAGTTTGGACAGGGATGTGACCCAGTACTTC.

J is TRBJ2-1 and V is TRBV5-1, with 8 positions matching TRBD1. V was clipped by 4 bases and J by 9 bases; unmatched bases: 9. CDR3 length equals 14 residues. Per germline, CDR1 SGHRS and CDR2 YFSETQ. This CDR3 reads CASSPSDRVGEQFF. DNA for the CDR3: TGCGCCAGCAGCCCTTCGGACAGGGTGGGTGAGCAGTTCTTC.

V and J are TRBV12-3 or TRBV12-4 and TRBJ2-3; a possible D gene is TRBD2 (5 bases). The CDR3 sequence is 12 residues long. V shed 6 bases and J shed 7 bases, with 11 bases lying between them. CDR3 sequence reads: CASRLSGYTQYF. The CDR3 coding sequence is TGTGCCAGCAGATTATCGGGATATACGCAGTATTTT.

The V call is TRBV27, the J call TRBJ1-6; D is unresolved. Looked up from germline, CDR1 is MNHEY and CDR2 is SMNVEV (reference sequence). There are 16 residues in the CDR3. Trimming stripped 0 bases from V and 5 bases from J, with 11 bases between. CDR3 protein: CASSLSATANNSPLHF. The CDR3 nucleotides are TGTGCCAGCAGTTTATCGGCTACAGCTAATAATTCACCCCTCCACTTT.

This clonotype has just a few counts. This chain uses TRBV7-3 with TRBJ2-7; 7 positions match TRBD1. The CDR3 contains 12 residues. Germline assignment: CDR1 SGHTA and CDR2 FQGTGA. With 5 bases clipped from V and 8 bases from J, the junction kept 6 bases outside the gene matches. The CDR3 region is CASSMDRKKQYF. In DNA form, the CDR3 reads TGTGCCAGCAGCATGGACAGGAAAAAGCAGTACTTC.

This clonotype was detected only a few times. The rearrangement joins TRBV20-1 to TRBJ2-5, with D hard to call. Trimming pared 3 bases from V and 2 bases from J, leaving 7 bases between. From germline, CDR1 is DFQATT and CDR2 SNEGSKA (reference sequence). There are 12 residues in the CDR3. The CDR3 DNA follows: TGCAGTGCTAGTAGGTCTCAAGAGACCCAGTACTTC. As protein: CSASRSQETQYF.

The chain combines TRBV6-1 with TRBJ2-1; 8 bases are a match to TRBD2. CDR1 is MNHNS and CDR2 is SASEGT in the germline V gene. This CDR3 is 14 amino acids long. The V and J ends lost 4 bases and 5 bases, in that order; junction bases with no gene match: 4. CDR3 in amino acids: CASSAKRGNNEQFF. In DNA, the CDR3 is TGTGCCAGCAGTGCTAAGCGGGGGAACAATGAGCAGTTCTTC.

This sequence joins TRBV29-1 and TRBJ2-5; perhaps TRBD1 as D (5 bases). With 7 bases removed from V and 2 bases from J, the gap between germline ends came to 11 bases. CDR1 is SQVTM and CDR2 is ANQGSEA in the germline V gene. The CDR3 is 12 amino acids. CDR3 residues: CSAAGKQETQYF. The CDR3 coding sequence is TGCAGCGCCGCAGGGAAGCAAGAGACCCAGTACTTC.

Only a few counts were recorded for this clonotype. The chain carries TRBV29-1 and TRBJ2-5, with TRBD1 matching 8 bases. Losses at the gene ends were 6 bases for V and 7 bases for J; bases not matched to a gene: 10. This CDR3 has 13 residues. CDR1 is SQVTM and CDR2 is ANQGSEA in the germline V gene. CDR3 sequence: CSVDGTGPGTQYF. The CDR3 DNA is TGCAGCGTCGACGGGACAGGCCCAGGGACCCAGTACTTC. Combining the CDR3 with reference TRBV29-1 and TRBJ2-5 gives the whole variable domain SAVISQKPSRDICQRGTSLTIQCQVDSQVTMMFWYRQQPGQSLTLIATANQGSEATYESGFVIDKFPISRPNLTFSTLTVSNMSPEDSSIYLCSVDGTGPGTQYFGPGTRLLVL.

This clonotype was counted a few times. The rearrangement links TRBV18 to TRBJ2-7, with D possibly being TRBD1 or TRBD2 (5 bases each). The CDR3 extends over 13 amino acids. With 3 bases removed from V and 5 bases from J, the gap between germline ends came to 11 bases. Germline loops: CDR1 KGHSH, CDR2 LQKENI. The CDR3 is CASSPGLGDEQYF. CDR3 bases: TGTGCCAGCTCACCTGGGTTGGGGGACGAGCAGTACTTC.

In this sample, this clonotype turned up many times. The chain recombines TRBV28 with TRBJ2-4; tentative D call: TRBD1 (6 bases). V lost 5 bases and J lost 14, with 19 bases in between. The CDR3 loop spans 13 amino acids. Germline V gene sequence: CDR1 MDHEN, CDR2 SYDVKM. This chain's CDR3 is CASSPKPSTGKYF. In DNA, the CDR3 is TGTGCCAGCAGTCCCAAACCGTCGACAGGAAAGTACTTC.

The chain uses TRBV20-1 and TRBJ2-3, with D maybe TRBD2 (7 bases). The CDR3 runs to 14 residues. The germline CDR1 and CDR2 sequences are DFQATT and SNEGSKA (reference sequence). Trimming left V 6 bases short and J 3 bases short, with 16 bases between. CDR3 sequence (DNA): TGCAGTGCAGAGAGAAGGGGGGGTACAGATACGCAGTATTTT. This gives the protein CSAERRGGTDTQYF.

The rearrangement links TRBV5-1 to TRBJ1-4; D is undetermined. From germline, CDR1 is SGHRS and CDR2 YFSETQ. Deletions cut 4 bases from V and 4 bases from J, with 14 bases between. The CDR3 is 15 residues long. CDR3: CASSARGIFNEKLFF. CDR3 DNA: TGCGCCAGCAGCGCCCGAGGGATTTTTAATGAAAAACTGTTTTTT.

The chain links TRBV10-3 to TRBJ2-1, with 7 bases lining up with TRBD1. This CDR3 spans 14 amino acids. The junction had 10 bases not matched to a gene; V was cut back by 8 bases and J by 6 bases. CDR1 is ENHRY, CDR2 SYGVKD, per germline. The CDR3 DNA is TGTGCCATCGCAGGCCAGGGGGTGCCCAATGAGCAGTTCTTC. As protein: CAIAGQGVPNEQFF.

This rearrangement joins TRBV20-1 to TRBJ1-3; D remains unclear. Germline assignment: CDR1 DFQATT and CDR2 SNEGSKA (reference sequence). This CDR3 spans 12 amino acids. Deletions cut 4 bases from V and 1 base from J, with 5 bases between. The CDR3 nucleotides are TGCAGTGCTACAGAGTCTGGAAACACCATATATTTT. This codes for CSATESGNTIYF.

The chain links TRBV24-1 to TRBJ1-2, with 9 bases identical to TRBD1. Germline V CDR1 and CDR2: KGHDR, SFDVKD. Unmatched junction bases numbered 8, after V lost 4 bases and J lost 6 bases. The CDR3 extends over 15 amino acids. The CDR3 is CATSDAGTGIHGYTF. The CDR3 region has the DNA TGTGCCACCAGTGACGCCGGGACAGGGATCCATGGCTACACCTTC.